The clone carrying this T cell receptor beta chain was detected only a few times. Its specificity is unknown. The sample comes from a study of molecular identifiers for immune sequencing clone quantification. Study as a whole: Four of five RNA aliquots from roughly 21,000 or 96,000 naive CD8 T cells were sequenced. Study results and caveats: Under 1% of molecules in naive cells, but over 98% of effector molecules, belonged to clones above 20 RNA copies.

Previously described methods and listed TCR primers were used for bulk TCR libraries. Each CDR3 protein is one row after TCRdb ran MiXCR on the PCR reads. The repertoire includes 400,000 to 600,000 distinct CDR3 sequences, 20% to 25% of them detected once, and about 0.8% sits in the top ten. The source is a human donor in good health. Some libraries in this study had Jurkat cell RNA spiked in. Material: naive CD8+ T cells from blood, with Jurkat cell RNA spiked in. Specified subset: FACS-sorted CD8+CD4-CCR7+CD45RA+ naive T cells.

The CDR3 coding sequence is TGTGCCAGCAGCTTAGGGGGGACAGACTACGAGCAGTACTTC. Translated, it gives CASSLGGTDYEQYF. V gene TRBV7-2 combines with J gene TRBJ2-7; 7 nucleotides match TRBD1. The germline gives CDR1 SGHTA, CDR2 FQGNSA. Trimming cost V 1 base and J 3 bases; bases outside gene matches: 3. This CDR3 is 14 amino acids long.